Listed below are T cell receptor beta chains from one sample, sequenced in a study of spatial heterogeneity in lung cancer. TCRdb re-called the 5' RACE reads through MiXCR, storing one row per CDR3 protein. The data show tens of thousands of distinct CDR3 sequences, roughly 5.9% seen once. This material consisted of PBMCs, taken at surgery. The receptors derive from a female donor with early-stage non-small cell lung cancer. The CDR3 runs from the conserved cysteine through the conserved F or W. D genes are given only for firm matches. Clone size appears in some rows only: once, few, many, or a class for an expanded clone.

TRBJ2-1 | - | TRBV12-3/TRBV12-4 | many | TGTGCCAGCAGTTTCTTGGCGGACAATGAGCAGTTCTTC | CASSFLADNEQFF
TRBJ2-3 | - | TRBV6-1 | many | TGTGCCAGCAAATTCACAGATACGCAGTATTTT | CASKFTDTQYF
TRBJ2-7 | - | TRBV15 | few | TGTGCCACCAGCAGAGTGGGCAGGAGCTCCTACGAGCAGTACTTC | CATSRVGRSSYEQYF
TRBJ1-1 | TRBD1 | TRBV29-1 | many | TGCAGCGTTGAATATACAGGGGGGAACACTGAAGCTTTCTTT | CSVEYTGGNTEAFF
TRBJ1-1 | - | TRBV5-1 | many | TGCGCCAGCAGCTCATTAGTGGACCCTAACACTGAAGCTTTCTTT | CASSSLVDPNTEAFF
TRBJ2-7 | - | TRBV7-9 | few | TGTGCCAGCAGCCCGCCGGCGGCAGCCTACGAGCAGTACTTC | CASSPPAAAYEQYF
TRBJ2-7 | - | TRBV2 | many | TGTGCCAGCAGCGTTGGGGGCTACGAGCAGTACTTC | CASSVGGYEQYF
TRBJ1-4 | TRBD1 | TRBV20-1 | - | TGCAGTGCTAGAGATAACGGAGGGGGCCGAGAAAAACTGTTTTTT | CSARDNGGGREKLFF
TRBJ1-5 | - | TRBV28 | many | TGTGCCAGCAGGAGTGCCAAAGGGGGGAATAGCAATCAGCCCCAGCATTTT | CASRSAKGGNSNQPQHF
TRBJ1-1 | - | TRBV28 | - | TGTGCCAGCAGTTTGTTCGGTGGGGGGTTGAACACTGAAGCTTTCTTT | CASSLFGGGLNTEAFF
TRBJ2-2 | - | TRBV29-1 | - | TGCAGCGCCCGTCTGCAGACAAACACCGGGGAGCTGTTTTTT | CSARLQTNTGELFF
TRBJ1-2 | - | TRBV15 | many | TGTGCCACCAGCCGTGCTGCGGGGGCCTATGGCTACACCTTC | CATSRAAGAYGYTF
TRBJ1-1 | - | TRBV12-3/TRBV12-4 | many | TGTGCCAGCAGTTTCTACAGTAACACTGAAGCTTTCTTT | CASSFYSNTEAFF
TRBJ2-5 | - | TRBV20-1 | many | TGCAGTGCCCAGAGGCAGTCAGACGAGACCCAGTACTTC | CSAQRQSDETQYF
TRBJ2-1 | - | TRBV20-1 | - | TGCAGTGTCCCCTCGAGGGTTGCCTACAATGAGCAGTTCTTC | CSVPSRVAYNEQFF
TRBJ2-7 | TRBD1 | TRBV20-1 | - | TGCAGTGCTAGTGGACAGGGGGCGGGCGCCTACGAGCAGTACTTC | CSASGQGAGAYEQYF
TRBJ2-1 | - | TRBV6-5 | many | TGTGCCAGCACCCCGGACTCTGACAATGAGCAGTTCTTC | CASTPDSDNEQFF